This T cell receptor (beta chain) was identified in a study of PD-1 blockade in classical Hodgkin lymphoma. Details on this clone: What it binds is unknown.

Each of the patients experienced relapse following autologous stem cell transplantation, and their brentuximab vedotin exposure differed. Whole-study results and caveats: When set against healthy donors, newly diagnosed patients were reported to show lower baseline TCR diversity. Complete responders matched newly diagnosed patients in baseline diversity.

Trimming cost V 5 bases and J 6 bases; bases outside gene matches: 11. CDR1 and CDR2 (germline): LNHNV, YYDKDF (reference sequence). The CDR3 totals 15 residues. Libraries were prepared by immunoSEQ multiplex PCR; TCRdb keeps only in-frame clonotypes and omits some of them. The repertoire holds 80,000 to 100,000 clones, with roughly 89% as singletons. This material consisted of peripheral blood mononuclear cells (PBMCs), taken at baseline. This receptor was obtained from a human donor with classical Hodgkin lymphoma. V usage is TRBV15 and J usage is TRBJ2-3, with 7 bases lining up with TRBD2. The CDR3 spells CATSLVWRERDTQYF. The DNA of the CDR3 is TGTGCCACCAGCCTAGTATGGCGGGAGAGGGATACGCAGTATTTT. Drawing the rest from reference TRBV15 and TRBJ2-3, the complete variable domain is DAMVIQNPRYQVTQFGKPVTLSCSQTLNHNVMYWYQQKSSQAPKLLFHYYDKDFNNEADTPDNFQSRRPNTSFCFLDIRSPGLGDTAMYLCATSLVWRERDTQYFGPGTRLTVL.